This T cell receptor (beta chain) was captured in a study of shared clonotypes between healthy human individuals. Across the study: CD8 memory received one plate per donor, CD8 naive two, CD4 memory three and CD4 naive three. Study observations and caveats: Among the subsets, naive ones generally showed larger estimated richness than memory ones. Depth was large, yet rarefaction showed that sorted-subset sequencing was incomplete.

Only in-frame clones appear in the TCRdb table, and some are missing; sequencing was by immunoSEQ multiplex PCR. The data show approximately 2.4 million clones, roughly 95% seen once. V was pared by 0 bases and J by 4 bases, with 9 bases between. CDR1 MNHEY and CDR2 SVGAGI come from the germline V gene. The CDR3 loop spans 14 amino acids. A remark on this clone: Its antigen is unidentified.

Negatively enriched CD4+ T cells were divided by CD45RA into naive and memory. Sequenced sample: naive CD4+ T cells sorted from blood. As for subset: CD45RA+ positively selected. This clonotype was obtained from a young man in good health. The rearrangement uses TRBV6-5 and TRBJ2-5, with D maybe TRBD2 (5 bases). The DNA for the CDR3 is TGTGCCAGCAGTTACTCCGAGGGTGCAGAGACCCAGTACTTC. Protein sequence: CASSYSEGAETQYF.